This TCR beta chain was sequenced during a study of beta chain features in type 1 diabetes. This CDR3 region has 16 residues. In germline, CDR1 is KGHSH, CDR2 LQKENI. The V and J ends lost 2 bases and 4 bases respectively, with 14 bases between them. As regards this clone: The antigen is undetermined.

Study results and limitations: The naive, central memory and Treg TCRB repertoires showed an apparent similarity that was greater among patients than among healthy donors.

Sequenced material consisted of expressed TCRB transcripts (all of the isolated RNA was reverse transcribed). This table comes from immunoSEQ multiplex PCR, and its TCRdb copy is limited to in-frame clones, with some not included. The sample consists of about 930,000 clones, roughly 16% of them appearing once. This rearrangement joins TRBV18 to TRBJ2-2, with a weak D call TRBD2 (6 bases). This TCR was recovered from a woman aged 18-29 years in good health. The sequencing input was naive CD4+ T cells from blood. The CDR3: CASSPDSSGGTGELFF. CDR3 nucleotides: TGTGCCAGCTCACCAGACTCTTCCGGGGGCACCGGGGAGCTGTTTTTT.